What follows are 28 T cell receptor beta chains derived from one specimen sequenced in a study of T cell clones after liver transplantation. Sequencing was performed with immunoSEQ multiplex PCR; in TCRdb, only in-frame clones are kept and a portion is missing. This sample yields around 19,000 clones, of which about 90% are seen a single time; 13% belongs to the top ten. The specimen was CD8+ T cells from blood, collected before liver transplant. These receptors all stem from a human donor who received a liver transplant.

The rearrangement uses TRBV9 and TRBJ2-1, with a tentative D call TRBD2 (7 bases). In germline, CDR1 is SGDLS, CDR2 YYNGEE. V dropped 7 bases and J dropped 3 bases, with 17 bases sitting between them. The CDR3 covers 15 residues. The CDR3 sequence is CASGGDISFYNEQFF. CDR3 DNA: TGTGCCAGCGGGGGGGACATTTCTTTCTACAATGAGCAGTTCTTC.

The chain recombines TRBV28 with TRBJ2-5; 7 positions agree with TRBD1. The CDR3 spans 16 residues. With V trimmed by 4 bases and J by 0 bases, 8 bases remained unmatched. The V gene's germline CDR1 is MDHEN and CDR2 SYDVKM. CDR3 in DNA: TGTGCCAGCAGTTCTTTCCGGGACAGCCACCAAGAGACCCAGTACTTC. Translating gives CASSSFRDSHQETQYF.

This chain uses TRBV10-1 with TRBJ1-1; the D is unclear. This CDR3 spans 13 amino acids. Trimming pared 6 bases from V and 3 bases from J, leaving 11 bases between. Germline lookup yields CDR1 WNHNN and CDR2 SYGVQD (reference sequence). The CDR3 nucleotides read TGCGCCAGCAGCTGGAGCGGAGACACTGAAGCTTTCTTT. Protein sequence: CASSWSGDTEAFF.

Details on this clone: The sample has other DNA sequences that encode this CDR3 too. The V call is TRBV2, the J call TRBJ2-1; 9 nucleotides agree with TRBD2. Germline CDR1 is SNHLY and CDR2 is FYNNEI. This CDR3 spans 15 amino acids. V was pared by 6 bases and J by 0 bases, with 3 bases of the junction left unmatched. CDR3 sequence reads: CASRGSGSSYNEQFF. CDR3 DNA sequence: TGTGCCAGCAGAGGTAGCGGGAGCTCCTACAATGAGCAGTTCTTC.

V is TRBV7-6 and J is TRBJ2-7; D is unresolved. The germline V gene has CDR1 SGHVS and CDR2 FNYEAQ. Trimming took off 1 base at V and 1 base at J, with 8 bases between the two ends. This CDR3 contains 14 residues. The CDR3 nucleotides are TGTGCCAGCAGCTTAGGTCTGGGGTCCTACGAGCAGTACTTC. It translates to CASSLGLGSYEQYF. Combining the CDR3 with reference TRBV7-6 and TRBJ2-7 gives the whole variable domain GAGVSQSPRYKVTKRGQDVALRCDPISGHVSLYWYRQALGQGPEFLTYFNYEAQQDKSGLPNDRFSAERPEGSISTLTIQRTEQRDSAMYRCASSLGLGSYEQYFGPGTRLTVT.

The chain is built from TRBV9 and TRBJ2-1; D remains ambiguous. Germline V gene lookup returns CDR1 SGDLS and CDR2 YYNGEE. The CDR3 is 12 residues long. V was trimmed by 3 bases and J by 4 bases, leaving 5 bases between them. CDR3 DNA: TGTGCCAGCAGCGCAGAGTACAATGAGCAGTTCTTC. Translated: CASSAEYNEQFF.

The V call is TRBV29-1, the J call TRBJ2-1; the D gene is possibly TRBD2 (6 bases). The CDR3 has 13 amino acids. V was trimmed by 4 bases and J by 5 bases, leaving 12 bases between them. The germline gives CDR1 SQVTM, CDR2 ANQGSEA. CDR3 DNA: TGCAGCGTTGCCCTAGCGCCTCACAATGAGCAGTTCTTC. Protein sequence: CSVALAPHNEQFF.

This clone was picked up one time. This chain links TRBV15 with TRBJ2-5; the D is unclear. V lost 2 bases and J 5 bases, leaving 15 bases between the germline ends. The CDR3 is 15 amino acids. Germline values: CDR1 LNHNV, CDR2 YYDKDF (reference sequence). The CDR3, as DNA: TGTGCCACCAGCAGACCCCGGATAGCCGGGGAGACCCAGTACTTC. Protein: CATSRPRIAGETQYF.

The J gene is TRBJ1-2, the V gene TRBV7-9; D is possibly TRBD1 (6 bases). Per germline, CDR1 SEHNR and CDR2 FQNEAQ (reference sequence). V was pared by 6 bases and J by 8 bases, with 10 bases between. CDR3 length: 11 residues. The DNA for the CDR3 is TGTGCCAGCAGGGCAGGGGAGGGCTACACCTTC. This encodes CASRAGEGYTF. The full variable domain, in which reference TRBV7-9 and TRBJ1-2 provide the parts outside the CDR3, is DTGVSQNPRHKITKRGQNVTFRCDPISEHNRLYWYRQTLGQGPEFLTYFQNEAQLEKSRLLSDRFSAERPKGSFSTLEIQRTEQGDSAMYLCASRAGEGYTFGSGTRLTVV.

The chain combines TRBV7-9 with TRBJ2-5; no clear D gene. Germline loops: CDR1 SEHNR, CDR2 FQNEAQ (reference sequence). The V end was cut by 3 bases, the J end by 4 bases, with 6 bases between. The CDR3 has 12 residues. This chain's CDR3 is CASSLERETQYF. The CDR3 DNA is TGTGCCAGCAGCTTGGAACGAGAGACCCAGTACTTC.

This chain joins TRBV28 and TRBJ2-6; D gene uncertain. The germline CDR1 and CDR2 sequences are MDHEN and SYDVKM. The CDR3 contains 14 residues. Trimming took 3 bases from V and 4 from J, leaving 7 bases between them. The DNA for the CDR3 is TGTGCCAGCAGTTTCCTGACAGGGGCCAACGTCCTGACTTTC. Its protein product is CASSFLTGANVLTF. Full variable domain (remainder filled in from reference TRBV28 and TRBJ2-6): DVKVTQSSRYLVKRTGEKVFLECVQDMDHENMFWYRQDPGLGLRLIYFSYDVKMKEKGDIPEGYSVSREKKERFSLILESASTNQTSMYLCASSFLTGANVLTFGAGSRLTVL.

The chain uses TRBV9 and TRBJ1-1; possibly TRBD1 for D (6 bases). V lost 3 bases and J lost 1, with 13 bases in between. The CDR3 runs 15 residues. Germline CDR1 is SGDLS and CDR2 is YYNGEE. CDR3 sequence: CASSAWDNRNTEAFF. Here the CDR3 DNA reads TGTGCCAGCAGCGCATGGGACAATAGGAACACTGAAGCTTTCTTT.

The chain joins TRBV6-5 to TRBJ2-5; 9 bases line up with TRBD1. This CDR3 region has 15 residues. The germline V gene encodes CDR1 MNHEY and CDR2 SVGAGI. Trimming at V came to 4 bases and at J to 5 bases, leaving 8 bases not matched to a gene. CDR3: CASSFGQGIWETQYF. The CDR3, as DNA: TGTGCCAGCAGTTTTGGACAGGGGATTTGGGAGACCCAGTACTTC.

Written as DNA, the CDR3 is TGTGCCAGCAGCTTGGGTGGCGGCGGAGCCTACGAGCAGTACTTC. Translation gives CASSLGGGGAYEQYF. The rearrangement joins TRBV5-6 to TRBJ2-7, with no clear D. The germline CDR1 and CDR2 sequences are SGHDT and YYEEEE. This CDR3 is 15 amino acids long. The V and J ends lost 0 bases and 2 bases respectively, with 12 bases between them.

The CDR3 here is CASSLGGQPYEQYF. The CDR3 region has the DNA TGTGCCAGCAGCTTGGGGGGACAGCCCTACGAGCAGTACTTC. The chain combines TRBV11-2 with TRBJ2-7, with D tentatively TRBD1 (7 bases). Germline V gene data show CDR1 as SGHAT and CDR2 as FQNNGV. Trimming removed 3 bases from V and 2 bases from J, with 11 bases in between. This CDR3 contains 14 residues.

J is TRBJ1-3 and V is TRBV6-1; D call uncertain. The CDR3 extends over 12 amino acids. The germline gives CDR1 MNHNS, CDR2 SASEGT. V lost 8 bases and J 0 bases, leaving 5 bases between the germline ends. In DNA, the CDR3 is TGTGCCAGCTGCTGCTCTGGAAACACCATATATTTT. It is translated as CASCCSGNTIYF.

V gene TRBV7-2 combines with J gene TRBJ1-2; D is undetermined. This CDR3 spans 14 amino acids. Deletions cut 1 base from V and 1 base from J, with 7 bases between. Germline CDR1 is SGHTA and CDR2 is FQGNSA. CDR3 sequence: CASSLEGFNYGYTF. The CDR3 DNA sequence: TGTGCCAGCAGCTTAGAGGGTTTTAACTATGGCTACACCTTC.

This chain connects TRBV11-3 to TRBJ2-7, with D possibly matching TRBD1 (5 bases). Trimming shortened V by 5 bases and J by 4 bases, and 33 bases separated the two germline ends. The CDR3 has 20 amino acids. From germline, CDR1 is SGHNT and CDR2 YENEEA. CDR3 nucleotide sequence: TGTGCCAGCAGCGTCAGGCCAATTCCTCTCCAGGACATTGTCCCTTACGAGCAGTACTTC. Translation gives CASSVRPIPLQDIVPYEQYF.

The rearrangement uses TRBV12-5 and TRBJ2-3; maybe TRBD2 (5 bases). CDR1 LGHNT and CDR2 FRNRAP come from the germline V gene. Trimming removed 7 bases from V and 6 bases from J, with 17 bases in between. The CDR3 length is 14 residues. CDR3 DNA: TGTGCTAGTGCTCTGATGGGAGATCGGGATACGCAGTATTTT. It translates to CASALMGDRDTQYF.

V gene TRBV11-2 combines with J gene TRBJ2-1, with 7 positions matching TRBD2. CDR3 size: 16 residues. Germline CDR1 and CDR2: SGHAT and FQNNGV. Germline trimming cut 4 bases from V and 5 bases from J; bases unmatched to any gene: 11. Here the CDR3 DNA reads TGTGCCAGCAGCTCGGGGTTAGCGGGTGTCGACAATGAGCAGTTCTTC. This encodes CASSSGLAGVDNEQFF.

The chain employs TRBV5-4 and TRBJ2-1; the match to TRBD2 covers 9 bases. Germline values: CDR1 SGHNT, CDR2 YYREEE (reference sequence). The CDR3 consists of 15 residues. J lost 8 bases, V lost 4 bases, and 10 bases had no gene match. This chain's CDR3 is CASSPGVAGADEQFF. DNA of the CDR3: TGTGCCAGCAGCCCCGGAGTAGCGGGAGCCGATGAGCAGTTCTTC.

Concerning this clone itself: This sample includes further DNA sequences coding for the same CDR3. The chain is built from TRBV19 and TRBJ1-5; D is uncertain. Trimming removed 5 bases from V and 0 bases from J, with 5 bases in between. The V gene's germline CDR1 is LNHDA and CDR2 SQIVND (reference sequence). The CDR3 is 13 residues long. CDR3 loop: CASSLNSNQPQHF. CDR3 nucleotide sequence: TGTGCCAGTAGTCTCAATAGCAATCAGCCCCAGCATTTT.

The V call is TRBV27, the J call TRBJ2-1; the D gene is possibly TRBD2 (5 bases). The germline V gene encodes CDR1 MNHEY and CDR2 SMNVEV (reference sequence). The CDR3 sequence is 14 residues long. V was trimmed by 6 bases and J by 1 base, leaving 10 bases between them. The CDR3 sequence: CASSKEGSYNEQFF. The CDR3 DNA reads TGTGCCAGCAGCAAAGAGGGTTCCTACAATGAGCAGTTCTTC.

This clone was seen only a few times. The J gene is TRBJ2-7, the V gene TRBV4-1; a possible D gene is TRBD2 (6 bases). V lost 1 base and J 2 bases, leaving 21 bases between the germline ends. The CDR3 loop spans 18 amino acids. Germline V gives CDR1 MGHRA, CDR2 YSYEKL. The CDR3 DNA reads TGCGCCAGCAGCCAAGGGCCAAGCTTAGCGGCAGAACCCTACGAGCAGTACTTC. It translates to CASSQGPSLAAEPYEQYF.

The chain couples TRBV28 to TRBJ2-1; 8 bases are shared with TRBD2. The germline CDR1 and CDR2 sequences are MDHEN and SYDVKM. The CDR3 loop spans 15 amino acids. After removal of 5 bases from V and 6 bases from J, the junction contained 9 bases not matched to a gene. CDR3 DNA: TGTGCCAGCAGTCCCCCCCGGGAGGGCCTCAATGAGCAGTTCTTC. It encodes CASSPPREGLNEQFF.

This clone is medium-sized by share. This rearrangement joins TRBV7-9 to TRBJ1-2; 7 nucleotides line up with TRBD1. Per the germline V gene, CDR1 is SEHNR and CDR2 is FQNEAQ (reference sequence). The CDR3 totals 16 residues. After removal of 3 bases from V and 8 bases from J, the junction contained 15 bases not matched to a gene. CDR3: CASSFSAQEGALGYTF. The CDR3 bases are TGTGCCAGCAGCTTTTCCGCCCAAGAGGGGGCGCTAGGCTACACCTTC. Using reference TRBV7-9 and TRBJ1-2 for the parts outside the CDR3, the full variable domain is DTGVSQNPRHKITKRGQNVTFRCDPISEHNRLYWYRQTLGQGPEFLTYFQNEAQLEKSRLLSDRFSAERPKGSFSTLEIQRTEQGDSAMYLCASSFSAQEGALGYTFGSGTRLTVV.

The chain is built from TRBV2 and TRBJ1-5; D is ambiguous. The CDR3 spans 17 residues. V was trimmed by 1 base and J by 7 bases, leaving 20 bases between them. Germline V gives CDR1 SNHLY, CDR2 FYNNEI. The CDR3: CASSEGTLSGLGQPQHF. The CDR3 DNA reads TGTGCCAGCAGTGAAGGAACCCTCTCCGGGCTGGGACAGCCCCAGCATTTT. The variable domain in full, completed from reference TRBV2 and TRBJ1-5, reads EPEVTQTPSHQVTQMGQEVILRCVPISNHLYFYWYRQILGQKVEFLVSFYNNEISEKSEIFDDQFSVERPDGSNFTLKIRSTKLEDSAMYFCASSEGTLSGLGQPQHFGDGTRLSIL.

The gene calls are TRBV13 and TRBJ2-5, with 7 bases lining up with TRBD1. The germline gives CDR1 PRHDT, CDR2 FYEKMQ (reference sequence). The V segment lost 5 bases and the J segment 5 bases; nucleotides outside the gene matches: 5. The CDR3 totals 13 residues. CDR3 nucleotides: TGTGCCAGCAGCGACGGGACAGTTGAGACCCAGTACTTC. Encoded protein: CASSDGTVETQYF. The entire variable domain, with the rest obtained from reference TRBV13 and TRBJ2-5, is as follows: AAGVIQSPRHLIKEKRETATLKCYPIPRHDTVYWYQQGPGQDPQFLISFYEKMQSDKGSIPDRFSAQQFSDYHSELNMSSLELGDSALYFCASSDGTVETQYFGPGTRLLVL.